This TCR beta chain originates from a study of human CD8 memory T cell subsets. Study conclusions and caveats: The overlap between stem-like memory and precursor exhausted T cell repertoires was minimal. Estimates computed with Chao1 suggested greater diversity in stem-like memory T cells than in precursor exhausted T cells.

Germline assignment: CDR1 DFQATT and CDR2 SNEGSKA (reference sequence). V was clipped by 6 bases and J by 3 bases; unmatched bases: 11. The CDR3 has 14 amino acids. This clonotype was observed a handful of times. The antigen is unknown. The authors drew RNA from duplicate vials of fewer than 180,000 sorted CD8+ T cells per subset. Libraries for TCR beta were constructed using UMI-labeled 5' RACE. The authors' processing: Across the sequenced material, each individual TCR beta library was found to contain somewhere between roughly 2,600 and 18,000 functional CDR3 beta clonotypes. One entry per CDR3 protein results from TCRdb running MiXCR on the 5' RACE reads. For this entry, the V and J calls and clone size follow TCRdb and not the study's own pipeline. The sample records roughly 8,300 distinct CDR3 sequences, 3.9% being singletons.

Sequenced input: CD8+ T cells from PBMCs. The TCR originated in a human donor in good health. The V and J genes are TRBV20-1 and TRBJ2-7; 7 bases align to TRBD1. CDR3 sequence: CSASQGTDLYEQYF. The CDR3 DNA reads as TGCAGTGCCTCTCAAGGGACAGATCTCTACGAGCAGTACTTC.